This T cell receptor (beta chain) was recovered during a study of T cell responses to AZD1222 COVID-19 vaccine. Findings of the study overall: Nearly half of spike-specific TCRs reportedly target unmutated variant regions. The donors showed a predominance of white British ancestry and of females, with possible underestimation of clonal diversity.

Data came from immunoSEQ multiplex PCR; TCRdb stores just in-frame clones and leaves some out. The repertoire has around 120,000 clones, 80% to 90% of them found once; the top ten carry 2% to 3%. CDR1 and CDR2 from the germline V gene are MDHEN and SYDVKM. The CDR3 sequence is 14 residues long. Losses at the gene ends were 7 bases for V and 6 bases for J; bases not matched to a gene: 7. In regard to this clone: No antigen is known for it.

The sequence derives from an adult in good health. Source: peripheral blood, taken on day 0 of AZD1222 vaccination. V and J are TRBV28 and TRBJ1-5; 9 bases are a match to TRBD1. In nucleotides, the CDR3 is TGTGCCAGCACCCCACAGGGGGCGGGTCAGCCCCAGCATTTT. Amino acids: CASTPQGAGQPQHF. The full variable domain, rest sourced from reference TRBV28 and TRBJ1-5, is DVKVTQSSRYLVKRTGEKVFLECVQDMDHENMFWYRQDPGLGLRLIYFSYDVKMKEKGDIPEGYSVSREKKERFSLILESASTNQTSMYLCASTPQGAGQPQHFGDGTRLSIL.